This section outlines one T cell receptor (beta chain) sequence together with its context. The sample comes from a study of blood T cell repertoires in COVID-19. Overall study context: The study drew acute and convalescent COVID-19 samples from the United States, Italy and Spain. PBMCs, B-cell-depleted T cells, or T cells were the source of the cDNA or gDNA that made up the material.

This CDR3 comprises 19 residues. J gave up 7 bases and V 3 bases, and 15 bases lay outside the gene matches. CDR1 and CDR2 (germline): KGHSH, LQKENI. Methods used by the authors: Reference gene primer amplification gave estimated nucleated cell counts. Sequenced by immunoSEQ multiplex PCR; TCRdb stores in-frame clones only, minus some. V and J calls and clone size are those listed in that table; D and trimming were worked out from the DNA. In the table there are 60,000 to 80,000 clones, around 89% of which are singletons. The gene calls are TRBV18 and TRBJ2-1, with 13 bases matching TRBD2. The sample comprised peripheral blood. The origin of this receptor is a man in his sixties with acute or convalescent COVID-19. This chain's CDR3 is CASSPIGLAGVGGRNEQFF. The CDR3 nucleotides are TGTGCCAGCTCACCGATCGGACTAGCGGGAGTTGGGGGGAGGAATGAGCAGTTCTTC. The complete variable domain, with remaining parts taken from reference TRBV18 and TRBJ2-1, reads NAGVMQNPRHLVRRRGQEARLRCSPMKGHSHVYWYRQLPEEGLKFMVYLQKENIIDESGMPKERFSAEFPKEGPSILRIQQVVRGDSAAYFCASSPIGLAGVGGRNEQFFGPGTRLTVL.